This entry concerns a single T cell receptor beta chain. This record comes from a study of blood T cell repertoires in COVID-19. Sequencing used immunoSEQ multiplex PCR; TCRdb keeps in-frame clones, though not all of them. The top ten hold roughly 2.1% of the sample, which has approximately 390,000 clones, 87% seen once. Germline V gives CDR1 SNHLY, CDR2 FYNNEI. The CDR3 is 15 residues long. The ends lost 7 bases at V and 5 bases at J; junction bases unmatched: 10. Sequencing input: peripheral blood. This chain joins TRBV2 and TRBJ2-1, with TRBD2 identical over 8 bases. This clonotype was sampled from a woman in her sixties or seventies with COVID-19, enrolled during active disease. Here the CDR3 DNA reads TGTGCCAGCATCAGTAGCGGGAACGTTAACAATGAGCAGTTCTTC. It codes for CASISSGNVNNEQFF.